A single T cell receptor (beta chain) is shown here with its context. Its antigen remains unidentified. This specimen comes from a study of a mutant IDH1 vaccine in newly diagnosed glioma. Study context: Previous treatment comprised radiotherapy, temozolomide, or both, mostly both.

Time point reported: week 23, last vaccination. Vaccination used 300 ug of mutant IDH1 20-mer peptide per dose, with topical imiquimod. There were new WHO grade 3 or 4 astrocytomas in the donors, and these were IDH1-mutant and ATRX-lost. The germline gives CDR1 SGDLS, CDR2 YYNGEE. V was cut by 0 bases and J by 3 bases, with 16 bases left in between. The CDR3 has 16 amino acids. Sequencing used immunoSEQ multiplex PCR; TCRdb keeps in-frame clones, though not all of them. Here the sample spans 60,000 to 85,000 clones, 85% being singletons. The material was PBMCs, obtained from a glioma patient whose treatment included an IDH1 peptide vaccine. The clonotype was recovered from a woman aged 45-60 years with glioma. The chain recombines TRBV9 with TRBJ2-7; D uncertain. This CDR3 reads CASSVADSSRYYEQYF. The CDR3 nucleotides are TGTGCCAGCAGCGTAGCTGATAGCAGCCGTTACTACGAGCAGTACTTC. Based on the CDR3 plus reference TRBV9 and TRBJ2-7, the full variable domain is DSGVTQTPKHLITATGQRVTLRCSPRSGDLSVYWYQQSLDQGLQFLIQYYNGEERAKGNILERFSAQQFPDLHSELNLSSLELGDSALYFCASSVADSSRYYEQYFGPGTRLTVT.